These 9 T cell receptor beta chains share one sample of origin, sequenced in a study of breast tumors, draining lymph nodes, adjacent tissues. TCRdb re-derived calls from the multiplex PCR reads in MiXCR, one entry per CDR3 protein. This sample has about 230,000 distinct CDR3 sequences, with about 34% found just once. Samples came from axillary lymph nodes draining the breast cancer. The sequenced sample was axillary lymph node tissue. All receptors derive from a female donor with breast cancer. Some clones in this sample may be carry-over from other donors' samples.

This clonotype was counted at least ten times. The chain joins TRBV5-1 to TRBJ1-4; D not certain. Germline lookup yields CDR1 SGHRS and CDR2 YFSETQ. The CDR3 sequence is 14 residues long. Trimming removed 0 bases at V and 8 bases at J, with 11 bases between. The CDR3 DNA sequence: TGCGCCAGCAGCTTGGGGCCCGGGGAGGAAAAACTGTTTTTT. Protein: CASSLGPGEEKLFF.

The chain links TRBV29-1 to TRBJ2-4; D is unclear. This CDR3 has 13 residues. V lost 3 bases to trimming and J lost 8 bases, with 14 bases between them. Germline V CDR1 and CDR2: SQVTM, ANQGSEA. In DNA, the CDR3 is TGCAGCGTTGAGGAGCAGCTTAGTTACATTCAGTACTTC. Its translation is CSVEEQLSYIQYF.

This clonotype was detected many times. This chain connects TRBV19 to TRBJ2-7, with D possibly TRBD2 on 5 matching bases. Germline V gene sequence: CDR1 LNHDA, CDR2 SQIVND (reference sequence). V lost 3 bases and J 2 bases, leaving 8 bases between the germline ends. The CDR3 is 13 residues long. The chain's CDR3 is CASSIAGPYEQYF. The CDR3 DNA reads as TGTGCCAGTAGTATCGCGGGCCCCTACGAGCAGTACTTC.

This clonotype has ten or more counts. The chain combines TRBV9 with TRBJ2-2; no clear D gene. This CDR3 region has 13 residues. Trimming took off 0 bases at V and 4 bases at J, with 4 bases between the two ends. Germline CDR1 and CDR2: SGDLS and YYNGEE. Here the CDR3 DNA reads TGTGCCAGCAGCGTAGGGGGCACCGGGGAGCTGTTTTTT. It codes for CASSVGGTGELFF.

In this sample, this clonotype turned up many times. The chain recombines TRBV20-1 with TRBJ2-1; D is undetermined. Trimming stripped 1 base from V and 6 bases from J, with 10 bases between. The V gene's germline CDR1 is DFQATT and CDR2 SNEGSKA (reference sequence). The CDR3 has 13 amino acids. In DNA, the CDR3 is TGCAGTGCTAGAGGACCCTTAGGCAATGAGCAGTTCTTC. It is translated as CSARGPLGNEQFF.

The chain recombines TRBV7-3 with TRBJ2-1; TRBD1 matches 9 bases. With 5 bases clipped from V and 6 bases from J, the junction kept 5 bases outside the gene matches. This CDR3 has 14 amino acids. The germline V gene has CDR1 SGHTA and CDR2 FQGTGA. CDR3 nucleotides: TGTGCCAGCAGCGTACAGGGGGCGCGCAATGAGCAGTTCTTC. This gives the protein CASSVQGARNEQFF.

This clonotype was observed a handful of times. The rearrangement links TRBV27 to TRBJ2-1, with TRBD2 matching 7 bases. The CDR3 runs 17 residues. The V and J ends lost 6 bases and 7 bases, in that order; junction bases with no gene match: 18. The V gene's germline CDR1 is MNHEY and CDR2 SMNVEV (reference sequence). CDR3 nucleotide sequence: TGTGCCAGCAGAAGATCCTTCCGACTAGCCCTCGGGAATGAGCAGTTCTTC. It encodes CASRRSFRLALGNEQFF.

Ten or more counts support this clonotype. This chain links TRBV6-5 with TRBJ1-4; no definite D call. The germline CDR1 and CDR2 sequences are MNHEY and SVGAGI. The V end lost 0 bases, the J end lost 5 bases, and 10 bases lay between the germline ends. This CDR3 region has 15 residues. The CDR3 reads CASSYSDGRNEKLFF. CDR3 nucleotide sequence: TGTGCCAGCAGTTACTCAGACGGAAGAAATGAAAAACTGTTTTTT.

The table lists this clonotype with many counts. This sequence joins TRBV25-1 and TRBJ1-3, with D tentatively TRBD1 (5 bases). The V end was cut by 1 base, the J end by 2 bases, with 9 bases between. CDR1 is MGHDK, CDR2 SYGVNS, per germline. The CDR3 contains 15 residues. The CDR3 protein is CASSESGRAGNTIYF. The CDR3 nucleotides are TGTGCCAGCAGTGAATCTGGCAGGGCTGGAAACACCATATATTTT.